Reported below is one TCR beta chain. Some clones are missing from TCRdb's copy, which holds only in-frame ones; the method was immunoSEQ multiplex PCR. The repertoire holds some 270,000 clones, with 70% to 90% as singletons. The CDR3 has 15 residues. The ends lost 4 bases at V and 2 bases at J; junction bases unmatched: 9. Germline V gene lookup returns CDR1 SQVTM and CDR2 ANQGSEA. The entry originates in a study of blood T cell repertoires in COVID-19. As for the study in general: Sites in the United States, Italy and Spain provided acute and convalescent COVID-19 samples.

The sample consisted of PBMCs or T cells enriched from blood (not recorded which). The gene calls are TRBV29-1 and TRBJ2-3, with 7 bases fitting TRBD2. The sequence was collected from a woman aged 30 to 39 who had recovered from COVID-19. CDR3 region: CSVVPSGGNTDTQYF. The CDR3 region has the DNA TGCAGCGTTGTCCCTAGCGGTGGCAACACAGATACGCAGTATTTT.